This T cell receptor beta chain appears in the sequencing data of a study of blood T cell repertoires in COVID-19. Study-level information: The study drew acute and convalescent COVID-19 samples from the United States, Italy and Spain.

Data came from immunoSEQ multiplex PCR; TCRdb stores just in-frame clones and leaves some out. This repertoire shows roughly 55,000 clones, 80% to 85% found once; its top ten account for 1.5% to 2%. The CDR3 length is 17 residues. Germline V lookup: CDR1 SGDLS, CDR2 YYNGEE. The V gene lost 1 base and the J gene lost 2 bases, with 17 bases spanning the gap. The sequenced sample was peripheral blood. V is TRBV9 and J is TRBJ2-3, with a possible D match to TRBD2 (6 bases). This TCR came from a woman aged 55-70 years with acute or convalescent COVID-19. This CDR3 reads CASSVLGGAGPTDTQYF. The CDR3, as DNA: TGTGCCAGCAGCGTATTAGGTGGTGCGGGGCCCACAGATACGCAGTATTTT. The whole variable domain, filled in from reference TRBV9 and TRBJ2-3, reads DSGVTQTPKHLITATGQRVTLRCSPRSGDLSVYWYQQSLDQGLQFLIQYYNGEERAKGNILERFSAQQFPDLHSELNLSSLELGDSALYFCASSVLGGAGPTDTQYFGPGTRLTVL.